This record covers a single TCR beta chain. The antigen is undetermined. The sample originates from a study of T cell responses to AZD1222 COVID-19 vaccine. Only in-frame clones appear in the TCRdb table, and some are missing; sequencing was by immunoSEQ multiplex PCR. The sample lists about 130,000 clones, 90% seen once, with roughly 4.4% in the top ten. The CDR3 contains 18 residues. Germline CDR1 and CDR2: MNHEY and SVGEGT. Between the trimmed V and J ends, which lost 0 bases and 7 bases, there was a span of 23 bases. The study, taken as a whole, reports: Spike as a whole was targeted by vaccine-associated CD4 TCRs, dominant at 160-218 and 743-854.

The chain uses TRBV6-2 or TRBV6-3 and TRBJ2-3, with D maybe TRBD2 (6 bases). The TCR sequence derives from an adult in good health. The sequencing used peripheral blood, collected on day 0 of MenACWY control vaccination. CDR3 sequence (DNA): TGTGCCAGCAGTTACTCGATTGTTAGCGGCCGCACAACGTATACGCAGTATTTT. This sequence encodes CASSYSIVSGRTTYTQYF.